This record covers a single TCR beta chain. Its matching antigen is unknown. The CDR3 totals 15 residues. Per germline, CDR1 DFQATT and CDR2 SNEGSKA (reference sequence). Trimming took off 0 bases at V and 0 bases at J, with 9 bases between the two ends. This sample was taken from a study of Graves' ophthalmopathy and Graves' hyperthyroidism. Study details: Stable hyperthyroidism meant no ophthalmopathy within 18 months of follow-up.

RNA served as the template for amplifying TCR beta CDR3 regions. Second-round multiplex PCR came after first-round RT-PCR with HTBI primers. In TCRdb, the multiplex PCR reads were re-called with MiXCR into one record per CDR3 protein. The sample lists over a million distinct CDR3 sequences; roughly two fifths were seen once. Study-wide results and limits: As the model predicted ophthalmopathy progression, it achieved a sensitivity of less than 71% and a specificity of approximately 72%.

Patients newly diagnosed with hyperthyroidism, under 2 months' duration, were aged 18 to 65, the study reports. Patients were diagnosed from clinical symptoms, serum thyroxine, TRAb, thyroid ultrasound and orbital computed tomography. The sequence was obtained from an adult man with Graves' hyperthyroidism. V usage is TRBV20-1 and J usage is TRBJ1-5; D perhaps matches TRBD1 (5 bases). The source material was peripheral blood or thyroid tissue (not recorded which). CDR3 coding DNA: TGCAGTGCTAGAGAAGGGCAGGGTAGCAATCAGCCCCAGCATTTT. Its translation is CSAREGQGSNQPQHF.